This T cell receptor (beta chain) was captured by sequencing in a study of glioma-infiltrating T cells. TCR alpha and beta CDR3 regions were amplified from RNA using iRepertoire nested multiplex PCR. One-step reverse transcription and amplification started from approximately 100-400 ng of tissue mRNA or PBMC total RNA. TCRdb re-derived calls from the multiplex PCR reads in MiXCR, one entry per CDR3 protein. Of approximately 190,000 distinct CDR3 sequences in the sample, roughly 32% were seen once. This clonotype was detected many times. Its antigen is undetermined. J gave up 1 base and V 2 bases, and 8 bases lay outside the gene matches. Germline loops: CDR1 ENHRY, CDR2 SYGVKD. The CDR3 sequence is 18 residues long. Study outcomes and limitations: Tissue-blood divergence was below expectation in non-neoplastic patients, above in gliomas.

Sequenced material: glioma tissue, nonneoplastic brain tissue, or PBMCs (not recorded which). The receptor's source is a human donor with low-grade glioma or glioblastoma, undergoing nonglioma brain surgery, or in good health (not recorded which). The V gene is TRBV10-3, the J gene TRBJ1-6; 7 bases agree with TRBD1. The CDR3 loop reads CAISENRGQSSYNSPLHF. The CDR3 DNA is TGTGCCATCAGTGAGAATCGGGGACAGAGTTCCTATAATTCACCCCTCCACTTT.